Listed here are 5 T cell receptor beta chains from one sample, sequenced in a study of T-cell memory formation after mild COVID-19. TCRdb re-derived calls from the 5' RACE reads in MiXCR, one entry per CDR3 protein. This table holds some 190,000 distinct CDR3 sequences, 15% to 20% found once. The sequencing input was PBMCs or a T cell subset sorted from them (not recorded which). The origin of the receptors is an adult woman who had mild COVID-19 (a few samples of this study predate the infection). Cell type and time point are not known.

The chain combines TRBV7-2 with TRBJ2-1, with 10 bases fitting TRBD2. This CDR3 region has 13 residues. Germline V CDR1 and CDR2: SGHTA, FQGNSA. With V trimmed by 5 bases and J by 10 bases, 5 bases remained unmatched. The CDR3 nucleotides read TGTGCCAGCAGCGTATCTAGCGGGAGAGAGCAGTTCTTC. This codes for CASSVSSGREQFF.

This clonotype has only a few counts. The V gene is TRBV6-5, the J gene TRBJ2-2; TRBD1 might be the D (6 bases). V gave up 0 bases and J gave up 1 base, with 12 bases separating them. Germline CDR1 is MNHEY and CDR2 is SVGAGI. This CDR3 is 17 amino acids long. CDR3 in DNA: TGTGCCAGCAGTTACTCGAGGCAGGGGTGGAACACCGGGGAGCTGTTTTTT. Translated, it gives CASSYSRQGWNTGELFF.

The CDR3 protein is CASSVESGATYEQYF. In DNA, the CDR3 is TGTGCCAGCAGCGTAGAGTCCGGGGCGACCTACGAGCAGTACTTC. The chain couples TRBV9 to TRBJ2-7; D may match TRBD1 or TRBD2 (5 bases each). The germline V gene encodes CDR1 SGDLS and CDR2 YYNGEE. The CDR3 totals 15 residues. V was shortened by 0 bases and J by 2 bases, with 12 bases between the two germline ends.

This clonotype occurred once. V gene TRBV18 combines with J gene TRBJ1-5; possibly TRBD1 for D (5 bases). The CDR3 runs 13 residues. Germline CDR1 KGHSH, CDR2 LQKENI. Deletions cut 2 bases from V and 11 bases from J, with 13 bases between. CDR3 region: CASSPGRENAQHF. The CDR3 DNA follows: TGTGCCAGCTCACCAGGCAGGGAAAACGCCCAGCATTTT.

This clonotype occurred a few times. V is TRBV4-1 and J is TRBJ2-7, with D perhaps given as TRBD1 or TRBD2 (7 bases each). Looked up from germline, CDR1 is MGHRA and CDR2 is YSYEKL. V was clipped by 4 bases and J by 2 bases, with 12 bases between them. The CDR3 contains 14 residues. This CDR3 is CASSRAGGAYEQYF. The CDR3, as DNA: TGCGCCAGCAGCCGCGCAGGGGGGGCCTACGAGCAGTACTTC.